This T cell receptor beta chain originates from a study of blood T cell repertoires in COVID-19. Some clones are missing from TCRdb's copy, which holds only in-frame ones; the method was immunoSEQ multiplex PCR. In the table there are 150,000 to 200,000 clones, more than 75% of which are singletons. Germline V CDR1 and CDR2: MNHNY, SVGAGI (reference sequence). Trimming shortened V by 5 bases and J by 0 bases, and 11 bases separated the two germline ends. This CDR3 is 15 amino acids long. The sample comprised PBMCs or T cells enriched from blood (not recorded which). V and J are TRBV6-6 and TRBJ1-5; D not certain. This receptor was obtained from a woman in her 50s with acute COVID-19. CDR3 residues: CASSAPPVSNQPQHF. The CDR3 DNA sequence: TGTGCCAGCAGTGCCCCCCCGGTTAGCAATCAGCCCCAGCATTTT.